Following are 12 T cell receptor beta chains from one sample sequenced in a study of cytomegalovirus exposure and HLA in healthy donors. A multiplex PCR was run with 60 Vbeta primers and 13 Jbeta primers. Assay: immunoSEQ multiplex PCR; the TCRdb copy retains only in-frame clones and omits some. The sample contains 150,000 to 200,000 clones, approximately 85% of which appear only once. Sample: PBMCs. The receptors shown here come from a man aged 18 to 29 in good health and CMV-seropositive.

V is TRBV6-5 and J is TRBJ1-3; D ambiguous. The V end was cut by 2 bases, the J end by 0 bases, with 8 bases between. The CDR3 contains 15 residues. The germline V gene encodes CDR1 MNHEY and CDR2 SVGAGI. In nucleotides, the CDR3 is TGTGCCAGCAGTTACGTTCAGAACTCTGGAAACACCATATATTTT. Translation: CASSYVQNSGNTIYF.

The V gene is TRBV28, the J gene TRBJ2-7; D perhaps matches TRBD2 (5 bases). V lost 1 base, J lost 5 bases, and 12 bases lay in between. The CDR3 has 14 residues. The germline CDR1 and CDR2 sequences are MDHEN and SYDVKM. CDR3 sequence (DNA): TGTGCCAGCAGTTTATTTCTGGAGGCCAACGAGCAGTACTTC. Its protein is CASSLFLEANEQYF. Filled out from reference TRBV28 and TRBJ2-7, the complete variable domain reads DVKVTQSSRYLVKRTGEKVFLECVQDMDHENMFWYRQDPGLGLRLIYFSYDVKMKEKGDIPEGYSVSREKKERFSLILESASTNQTSMYLCASSLFLEANEQYFGPGTRLTVT.

Comments on this clone: One junction end does not reproduce the germline sequence, and a read error may be involved. The gene calls are TRBV7-9 and TRBJ2-1, with TRBD1 matching over 7 bases. The length of the CDR3 is 13 residues. The germline gives CDR1 SEHNR, CDR2 FQNEAQ (reference sequence). The CDR3 sequence: CSSRWDRNNEQFF. In DNA, the CDR3 is TGTTCCAGCAGATGGGACAGAAACAATGAGCAGTTCTTC.

The chain recombines TRBV10-2 with TRBJ1-2; TRBD1 aligns across 9 bases. Trimming removed 7 bases from V and 6 bases from J; junction bases left unmatched: 12. The CDR3 runs to 15 residues. Per the germline V gene, CDR1 is WSHSY and CDR2 is SAAADI. In DNA form, the CDR3 reads TGCGCCAGCATCGGGGAGGGACAGGGTAGGGATGGCTACACCTTC. Encoded protein: CASIGEGQGRDGYTF.

The V gene is TRBV5-4, the J gene TRBJ2-1, with 7 positions matching TRBD2. Germline lookup yields CDR1 SGHNT and CDR2 YYREEE (reference sequence). CDR3 size: 13 residues. J lost 9 bases, V lost 0 bases, and 3 bases had no gene match. In DNA form, the CDR3 reads TGTGCCAGCAGCTTGGGACTAGCTGTTGAGCAGTTCTTC. Translation gives CASSLGLAVEQFF.

This chain links TRBV7-6 with TRBJ2-7, with 7 bases lining up with TRBD1. This CDR3 region has 15 residues. CDR1 is SGHVS and CDR2 is FNYEAQ in the germline V gene. The J segment lost 2 bases and the V segment lost 3 bases, leaving 7 bases of the junction unmatched. The CDR3 is CASSFQGTEAYEQYF. The CDR3 coding sequence is TGTGCCAGCAGCTTCCAGGGGACAGAAGCCTACGAGCAGTACTTC.

The V call is TRBV6-6, the J call TRBJ1-6; 9 bases match TRBD1. This CDR3 has 14 amino acids. The V gene's germline CDR1 is MNHNY and CDR2 SVGAGI (reference sequence). V dropped 2 bases and J dropped 10; count of bases not matched to a gene: 3. CDR3 amino acids: CASSYQGQGSPLHF. CDR3 nucleotide sequence: TGTGCCAGCAGTTACCAGGGACAGGGCTCACCCCTCCACTTT.

The rearrangement uses TRBV18 and TRBJ2-3; TRBD1 agrees at 9 bases. The germline V gene encodes CDR1 KGHSH and CDR2 LQKENI. This CDR3 has 17 amino acids. The V gene end was trimmed by 4 bases and the J gene end by 0 bases; junction bases not matched to a gene: 8. CDR3 amino acids: CASSRIQGARSTDTQYF. In DNA form, the CDR3 reads TGTGCCAGCTCACGGATACAGGGGGCGCGGAGCACAGATACGCAGTATTTT.

This clone was detected only a few times. The J gene is TRBJ1-6, the V gene TRBV7-9, with D perhaps matching TRBD1 (6 bases). Looked up from germline, CDR1 is SEHNR and CDR2 is FQNEAQ (reference sequence). Trimming removed 1 base at V and 7 bases at J, with 11 bases between. The CDR3 covers 15 residues. This CDR3 is CASSLVQGINSPLHF. As DNA, the CDR3 is TGTGCCAGCAGCTTAGTGCAGGGGATCAATTCACCCCTCCACTTT.

The rearrangement links TRBV14 to TRBJ2-2, with TRBD1 matching over 12 bases. CDR3 length equals 20 residues. Germline V gene lookup returns CDR1 SGHDN and CDR2 FVKESK. Trimming at V came to 1 base and at J to 2 bases, leaving 11 bases not matched to a gene. CDR3 in amino acids: CASSQVPGDRGRTNTGELFF. For the CDR3, the DNA is TGTGCCAGCAGCCAAGTTCCCGGGGACAGGGGGCGGACCAACACCGGGGAGCTGTTTTTT.

The V call is TRBV7-3, the J call TRBJ2-2; D possibly corresponds to TRBD1 (6 bases). V was shortened by 5 bases and J by 5 bases, with 9 bases between the two germline ends. The germline CDR1 and CDR2 sequences are SGHTA and FQGTGA. This CDR3 comprises 13 residues. In DNA form, the CDR3 reads TGTGCCAGCAGCCAGACAGGTACCGGGGAGCTGTTTTTT. Its translation: CASSQTGTGELFF.

The CDR3 DNA reads as TGTGCCAGCAGTTTCGCGTCGGGGGGGCGAGAGACCCAGTACTTC. Its protein is CASSFASGGRETQYF. This sequence joins TRBV27 and TRBJ2-5, with 8 bases fitting TRBD2. Germline CDR1 and CDR2: MNHEY and SMNVEV (reference sequence). The CDR3 totals 15 residues. The ends lost 3 bases at V and 4 bases at J; junction bases unmatched: 7.